The T cell receptor beta chain under discussion was sequenced for a study of T cell responses to AZD1222 COVID-19 vaccine. The study's findings and limits: Clonal diversity may have been underestimated, and the donors were mostly white British, with more females than males. Repertoire sampling happened only post peak T cell response.

TCRdb keeps only in-frame clones here, not all; method: immunoSEQ multiplex PCR. The table has 120,000 to 150,000 clones, 85% to 90% seen once. Regarding this clone: The antigen is undetermined.

The germline gives CDR1 GTSNPN, CDR2 SVGIG (reference sequence). There are 15 residues in the CDR3. Trimming left V 0 bases short and J 4 bases short, with 15 bases between. The source was peripheral blood, collected on day 0 of AZD1222 vaccination. The chain recombines TRBV30 with TRBJ1-2; D may be TRBD1 (5 bases). The clonotype was recovered from an adult in good health. CDR3 amino acids: CAWSVGVGRGYGYTF. The CDR3 nucleotides are TGTGCCTGGAGTGTAGGGGTGGGGCGCGGCTATGGCTACACCTTC.